The T cell receptor (beta chain) under discussion was sequenced for a study of blood T cells in healthy people across ages. A second PCR of 7 to 11 cycles used a sample-barcoded 5' primer and a J-beta primer mix. One entry per CDR3 protein results from TCRdb running MiXCR on the 5' RACE reads. Here the sample spans 1.5 million to 2 million distinct CDR3 sequences, approximately 30% being singletons. Sequencing input: blood. The sequence came from a woman under 40 in good health.

CDR3 amino acids: CSARFTSGRDTQYF. The CDR3 nucleotides are TGCAGTGCTAGATTTACTAGCGGGAGGGATACGCAGTATTTT. The gene calls are TRBV20-1 and TRBJ2-3; TRBD2 aligns across 12 bases. Per germline, CDR1 DFQATT and CDR2 SNEGSKA (reference sequence). Trimming cost V 2 bases and J 6 bases; bases outside gene matches: 3. The CDR3 extends over 14 amino acids.